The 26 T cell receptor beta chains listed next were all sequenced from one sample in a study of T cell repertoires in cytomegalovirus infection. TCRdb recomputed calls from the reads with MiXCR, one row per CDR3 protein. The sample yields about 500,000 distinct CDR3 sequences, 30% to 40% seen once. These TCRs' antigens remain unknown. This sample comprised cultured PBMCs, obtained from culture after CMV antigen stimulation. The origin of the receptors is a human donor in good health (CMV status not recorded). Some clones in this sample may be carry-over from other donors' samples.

CDR3 sequence reads: CASSFGPSGGYTIYF. CDR3 sequence (DNA): TGTGCCAGCAGCTTTGGACCGTCGGGGGGCTACACCATATATTTT. The V call is TRBV7-9, the J call TRBJ1-3; weak D call: TRBD1 (6 bases). Germline CDR1 is SEHNR and CDR2 is FQNEAQ (reference sequence). The CDR3 runs to 15 residues. V was trimmed by 3 bases and J by 8 bases, leaving 17 bases between them.

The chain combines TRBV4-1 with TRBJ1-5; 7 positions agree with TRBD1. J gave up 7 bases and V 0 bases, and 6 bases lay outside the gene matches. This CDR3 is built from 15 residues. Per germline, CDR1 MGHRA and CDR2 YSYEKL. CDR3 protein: CASSQDDRVLQPQHF. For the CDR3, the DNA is TGCGCCAGCAGCCAAGATGACAGGGTGTTACAGCCCCAGCATTTT.

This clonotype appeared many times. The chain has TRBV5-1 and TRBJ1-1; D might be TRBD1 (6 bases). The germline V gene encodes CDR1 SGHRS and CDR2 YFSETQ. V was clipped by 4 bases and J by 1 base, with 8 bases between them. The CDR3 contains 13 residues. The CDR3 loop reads CASSVQGNTEAFF. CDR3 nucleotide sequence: TGCGCCAGCAGCGTACAGGGGAACACTGAAGCTTTCTTT.

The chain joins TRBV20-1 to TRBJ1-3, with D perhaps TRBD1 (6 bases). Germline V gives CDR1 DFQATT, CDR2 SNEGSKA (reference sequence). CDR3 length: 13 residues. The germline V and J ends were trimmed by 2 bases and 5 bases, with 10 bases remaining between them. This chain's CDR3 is CSARQGFRNTIYF. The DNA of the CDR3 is TGCAGTGCTAGACAGGGGTTTAGAAACACCATATATTTT.

CDR3 protein: CASSRLGTIGETQYF. CDR3 bases: TGTGCCAGCAGTCGCCTCGGGACTATTGGGGAGACCCAGTACTTC. This chain links TRBV6-1 with TRBJ2-5, with TRBD2 identical over 7 bases. Germline V gene sequence: CDR1 MNHNS, CDR2 SASEGT. Losses at the gene ends were 5 bases for V and 5 bases for J; bases not matched to a gene: 11. The CDR3 extends over 15 amino acids.

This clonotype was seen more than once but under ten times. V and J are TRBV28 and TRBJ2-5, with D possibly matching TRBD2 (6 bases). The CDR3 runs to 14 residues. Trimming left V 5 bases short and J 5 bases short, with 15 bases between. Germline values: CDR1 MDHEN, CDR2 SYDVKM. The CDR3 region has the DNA TGTGCCAGCAGTATTCTCACGGGGGAGGAGACCCAGTACTTC. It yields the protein CASSILTGEETQYF. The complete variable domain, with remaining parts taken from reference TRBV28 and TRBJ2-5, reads DVKVTQSSRYLVKRTGEKVFLECVQDMDHENMFWYRQDPGLGLRLIYFSYDVKMKEKGDIPEGYSVSREKKERFSLILESASTNQTSMYLCASSILTGEETQYFGPGTRLLVL.

CDR3 bases: TGTGCCAGCAGTCCCCGGTATCGGGAGACCCAGTACTTC. This sequence encodes CASSPRYRETQYF. This chain connects TRBV6-5 to TRBJ2-5; no clear D. Germline CDR1 and CDR2: MNHEY and SVGAGI. The germline V and J ends were trimmed by 5 bases and 5 bases, with 12 bases remaining between them. The CDR3 runs to 13 residues.

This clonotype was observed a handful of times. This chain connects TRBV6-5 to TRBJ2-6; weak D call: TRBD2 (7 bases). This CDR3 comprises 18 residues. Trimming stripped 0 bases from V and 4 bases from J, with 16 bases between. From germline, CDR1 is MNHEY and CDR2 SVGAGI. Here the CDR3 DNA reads TGTGCCAGCAGTTACTCACGGGGGGCGGGTACCGGGGCCAACGTCCTGACTTTC. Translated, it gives CASSYSRGAGTGANVLTF.

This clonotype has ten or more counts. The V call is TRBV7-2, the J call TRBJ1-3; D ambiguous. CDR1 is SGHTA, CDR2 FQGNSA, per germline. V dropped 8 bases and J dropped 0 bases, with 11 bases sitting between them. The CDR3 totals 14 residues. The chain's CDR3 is CASSRPSSGNTIYF. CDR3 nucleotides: TGTGCCAGCTCCAGGCCCAGCTCTGGAAACACCATATATTTT.

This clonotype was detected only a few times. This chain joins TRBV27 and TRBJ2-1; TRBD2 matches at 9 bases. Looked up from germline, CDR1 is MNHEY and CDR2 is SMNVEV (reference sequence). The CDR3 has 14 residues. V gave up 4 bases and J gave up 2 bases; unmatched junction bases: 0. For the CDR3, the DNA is TGTGCCAGCAGTTCTAGCGGGACCTACAATGAGCAGTTCTTC. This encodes CASSSSGTYNEQFF.

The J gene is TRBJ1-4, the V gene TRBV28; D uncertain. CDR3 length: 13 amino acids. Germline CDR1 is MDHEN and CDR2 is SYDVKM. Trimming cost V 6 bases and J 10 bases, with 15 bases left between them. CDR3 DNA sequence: TGTGCCAGCAGATTGACCGGCGGTGGAAAACTGTTTTTT. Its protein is CASRLTGGGKLFF.

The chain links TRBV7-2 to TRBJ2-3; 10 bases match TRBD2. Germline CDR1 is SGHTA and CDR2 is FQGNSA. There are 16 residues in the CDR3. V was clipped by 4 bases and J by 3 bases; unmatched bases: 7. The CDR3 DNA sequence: TGTGCCAGCAGCTCCCGAGCGGGAGGGCCGACAGATACGCAGTATTTT. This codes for CASSSRAGGPTDTQYF.

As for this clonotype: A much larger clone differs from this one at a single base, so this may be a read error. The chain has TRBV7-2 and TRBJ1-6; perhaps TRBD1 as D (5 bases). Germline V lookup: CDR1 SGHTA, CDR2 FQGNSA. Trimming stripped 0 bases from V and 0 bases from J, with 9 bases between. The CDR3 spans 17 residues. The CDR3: CASSLARGGSYNSPLHF. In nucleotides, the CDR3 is TGTGCCAGCAGCTTAGCGCGGGGGGGCTCCTATAATTCACCCCTCCACTTT.

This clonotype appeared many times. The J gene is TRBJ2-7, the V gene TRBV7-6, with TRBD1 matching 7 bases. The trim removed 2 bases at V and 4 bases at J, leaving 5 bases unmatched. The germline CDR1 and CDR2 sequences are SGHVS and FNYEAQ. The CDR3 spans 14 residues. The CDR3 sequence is CASSLRQGPYEQYF. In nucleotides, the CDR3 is TGTGCCAGCAGCTTACGACAGGGTCCGTACGAGCAGTACTTC. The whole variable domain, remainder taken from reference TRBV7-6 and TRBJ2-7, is GAGVSQSPRYKVTKRGQDVALRCDPISGHVSLYWYRQALGQGPEFLTYFNYEAQQDKSGLPNDRFSAERPEGSISTLTIQRTEQRDSAMYRCASSLRQGPYEQYFGPGTRLTVT.

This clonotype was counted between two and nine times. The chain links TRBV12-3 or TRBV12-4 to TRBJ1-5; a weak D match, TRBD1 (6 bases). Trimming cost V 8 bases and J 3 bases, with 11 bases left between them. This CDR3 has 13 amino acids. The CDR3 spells CASCRQDNQPQHF. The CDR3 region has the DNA TGTGCCAGCTGCCGACAGGACAATCAGCCCCAGCATTTT.

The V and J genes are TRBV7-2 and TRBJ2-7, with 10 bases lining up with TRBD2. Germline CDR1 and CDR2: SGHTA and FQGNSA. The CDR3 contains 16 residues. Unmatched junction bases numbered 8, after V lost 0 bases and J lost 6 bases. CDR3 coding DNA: TGTGCCAGCAGCTTAGCGCATCTAGCGGGAGAGGTCGAGCAGTACTTC. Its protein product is CASSLAHLAGEVEQYF.

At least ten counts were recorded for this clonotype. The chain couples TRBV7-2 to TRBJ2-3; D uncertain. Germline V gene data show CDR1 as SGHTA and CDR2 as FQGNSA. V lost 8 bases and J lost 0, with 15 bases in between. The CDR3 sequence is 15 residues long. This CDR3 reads CASLRLWSSTDTQYF. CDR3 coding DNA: TGTGCCAGCCTCAGGCTATGGTCCAGCACAGATACGCAGTATTTT.

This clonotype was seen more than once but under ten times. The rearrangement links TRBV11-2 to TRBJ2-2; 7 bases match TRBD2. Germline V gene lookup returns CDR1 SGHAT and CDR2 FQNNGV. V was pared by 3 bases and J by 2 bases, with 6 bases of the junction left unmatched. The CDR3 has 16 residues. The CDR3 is CASSFFGGRNTGELFF. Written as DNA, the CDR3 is TGTGCCAGCAGCTTTTTTGGCGGGAGAAACACCGGGGAGCTGTTTTTT.

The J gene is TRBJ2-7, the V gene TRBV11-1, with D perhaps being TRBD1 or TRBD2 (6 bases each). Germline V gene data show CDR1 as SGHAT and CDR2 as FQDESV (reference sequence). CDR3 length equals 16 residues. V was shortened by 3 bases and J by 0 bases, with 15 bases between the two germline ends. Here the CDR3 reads CASSFQGGISSYEQYF. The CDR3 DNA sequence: TGTGCCAGCAGCTTCCAAGGGGGGATAAGCTCCTACGAGCAGTACTTC.

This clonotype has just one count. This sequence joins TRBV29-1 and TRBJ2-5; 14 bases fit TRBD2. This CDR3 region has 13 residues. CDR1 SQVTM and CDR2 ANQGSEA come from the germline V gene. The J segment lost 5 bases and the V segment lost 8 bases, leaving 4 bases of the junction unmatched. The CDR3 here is CSLRTSGRETQYF. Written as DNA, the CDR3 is TGCAGCCTTCGGACTAGCGGGAGGGAGACCCAGTACTTC.

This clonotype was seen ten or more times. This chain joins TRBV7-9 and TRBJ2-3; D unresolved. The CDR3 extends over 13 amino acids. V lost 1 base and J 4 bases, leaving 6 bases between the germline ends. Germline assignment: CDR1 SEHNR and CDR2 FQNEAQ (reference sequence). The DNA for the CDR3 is TGTGCCAGCAGCTTAGAGACGGCAGATACGCAGTATTTT. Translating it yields CASSLETADTQYF.

CDR3 DNA sequence: TGTGCCAGCAGTCGTACCCTAAACCGGGACAAGGGAAACTATGGCTACACCTTC. Amino acids: CASSRTLNRDKGNYGYTF. The rearrangement uses TRBV12-3 or TRBV12-4 and TRBJ1-2; D may be TRBD1 (6 bases). The CDR3 runs 18 residues. Trimming pared 5 bases from V and 2 bases from J, leaving 24 bases between.

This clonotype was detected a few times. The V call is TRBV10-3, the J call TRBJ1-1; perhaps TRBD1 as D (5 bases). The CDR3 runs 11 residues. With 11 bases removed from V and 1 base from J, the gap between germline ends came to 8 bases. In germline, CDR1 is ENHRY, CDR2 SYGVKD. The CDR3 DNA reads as TGTGCCGCAGGGCCGAACACTGAAGCTTTCTTT. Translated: CAAGPNTEAFF.

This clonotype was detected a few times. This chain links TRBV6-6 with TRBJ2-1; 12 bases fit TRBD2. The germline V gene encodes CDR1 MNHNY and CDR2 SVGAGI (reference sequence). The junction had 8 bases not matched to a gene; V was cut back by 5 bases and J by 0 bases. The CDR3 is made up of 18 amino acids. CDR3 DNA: TGTGCCAGCAGTCCCTCTAGCGGGAGGGCGAACTCCTACAATGAGCAGTTCTTC. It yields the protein CASSPSSGRANSYNEQFF.

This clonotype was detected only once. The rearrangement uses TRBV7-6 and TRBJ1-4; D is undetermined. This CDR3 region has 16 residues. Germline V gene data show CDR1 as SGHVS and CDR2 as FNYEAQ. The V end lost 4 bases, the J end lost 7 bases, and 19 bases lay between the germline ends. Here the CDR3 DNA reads TGTGCCAGCAGCTCCAGCGATACATCATCGGGTGAAAAACTGTTTTTT. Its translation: CASSSSDTSSGEKLFF.

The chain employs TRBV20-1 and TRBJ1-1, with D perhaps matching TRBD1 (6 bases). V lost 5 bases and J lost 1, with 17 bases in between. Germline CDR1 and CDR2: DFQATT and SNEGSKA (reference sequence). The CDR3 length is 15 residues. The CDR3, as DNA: TGCAGTGCTCCCCCCCCCGCAGGGGAGAACACTGAAGCTTTCTTT. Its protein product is CSAPPPAGENTEAFF.